This T cell receptor (beta chain) originates from a study of blood T cell repertoires in COVID-19. Individuals aged about 18 to 89 years were recruited from roughly 22 US areas. Authors' data handling: How many nucleated cells were present was estimated from reference gene primer amplification. This table comes from immunoSEQ multiplex PCR, and its TCRdb copy is limited to in-frame clones, with some not included. The V and J calls and clone size come from that table; D and trimming were worked out from the DNA. The table shows 250,000 to 350,000 clones, with roughly 87% occurring only once. Material: PBMCs or T cells enriched from blood (not recorded which). The receptor comes from a woman aged 25-40 years who had recovered from COVID-19.

The DNA of the CDR3 is TGTGCCACCACAATAGGACAGGGTGTCGGCTACACCTTC. This sequence encodes CATTIGQGVGYTF. The rearrangement joins TRBV13 to TRBJ1-2; 8 bases fit TRBD1. Germline trimming cut 10 bases from V and 8 bases from J; bases unmatched to any gene: 12. In germline, CDR1 is PRHDT, CDR2 FYEKMQ (reference sequence). The length of the CDR3 is 13 residues.